This T cell receptor beta chain came from a study of blood T cell repertoires in COVID-19. At the level of the study: Collection of acute and convalescent COVID-19 samples took place in the United States, Italy and Spain. T cells, B-cell-depleted T cells, or PBMCs provided the cDNA or gDNA that served as material.

Enrolled during active infection, Seattle patients were then followed longitudinally. Under the authors' procedure: Estimation of nucleated cell counts relied on the amplification of reference gene primers. The repertoire was sequenced with immunoSEQ multiplex PCR; TCRdb's copy has only in-frame clones and lacks some. That table furnishes V, J and clone size, whereas the DNA furnished D and trimming. The repertoire holds approximately 260,000 clones, around 89% seen once, with about 2.1% in the top ten. The sample was peripheral blood. The clonotype was recovered from a woman aged 55-70 years with COVID-19, enrolled during active disease.

The CDR3 sequence is CASSSGQQSRGYTF. As DNA, the CDR3 is TGTGCCAGCAGCTCTGGACAGCAATCTCGGGGCTACACCTTC. The gene calls are TRBV28 and TRBJ1-2; weak D call: TRBD1 (6 bases). The CDR3 sequence is 14 residues long. Trimming left V 6 bases short and J 8 bases short, with 19 bases between. The V gene's germline CDR1 is MDHEN and CDR2 SYDVKM.